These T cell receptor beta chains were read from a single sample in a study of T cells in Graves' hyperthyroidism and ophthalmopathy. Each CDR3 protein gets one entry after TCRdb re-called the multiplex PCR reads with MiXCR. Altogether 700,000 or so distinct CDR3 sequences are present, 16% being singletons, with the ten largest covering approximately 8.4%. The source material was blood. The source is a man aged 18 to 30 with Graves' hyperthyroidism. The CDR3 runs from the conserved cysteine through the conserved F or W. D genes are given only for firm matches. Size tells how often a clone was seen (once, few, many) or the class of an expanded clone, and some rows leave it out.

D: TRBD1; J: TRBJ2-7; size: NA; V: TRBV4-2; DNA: TGTGCCAGCAGCCAAGAGGCAGGGGGCTTTAGCGAGCAGTACTTC; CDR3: CASSQEAGGFSEQYF
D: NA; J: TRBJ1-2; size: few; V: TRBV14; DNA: TGTGCCAGCAGCCTTCGCCGGGACGGCCTTCATAGCACCTTC; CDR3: CASSLRRDGLHSTF
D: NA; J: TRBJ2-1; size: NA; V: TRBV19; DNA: TGTGCCAGTAGAATTGAGTCGTTTGACAATGAGCAGTTCTTC; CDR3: CASRIESFDNEQFF
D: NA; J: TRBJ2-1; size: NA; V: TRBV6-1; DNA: TGTGCCAGCAGTGGCAAGAGACTAGGATACAATGAGCAGTTCTTC; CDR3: CASSGKRLGYNEQFF
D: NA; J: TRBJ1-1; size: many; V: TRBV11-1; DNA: TGTGCCAGCAGCTTACTCGACACTTACACTGAAGCTTTCTTT; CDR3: CASSLLDTYTEAFF
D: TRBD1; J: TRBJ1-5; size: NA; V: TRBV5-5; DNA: TGTGCCAGCAGCTTAATGGGACAGGGAAACAATCAGCCCCAGCATTTT; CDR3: CASSLMGQGNNQPQHF
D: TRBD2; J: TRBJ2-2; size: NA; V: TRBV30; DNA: TGTGCCTGGAGTGTCGGGGGGGACGGGGAGCTGTTTTTT; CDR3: CAWSVGGDGELFF
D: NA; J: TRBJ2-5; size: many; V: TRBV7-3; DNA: TGTGCCAGCTCGGTGGCAGGCAAAGAGACCCAGTACTTC; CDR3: CASSVAGKETQYF
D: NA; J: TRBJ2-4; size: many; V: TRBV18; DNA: TGTGCCAGCTCACCAAATCTAGCCAAAAACATTCAGTACTTC; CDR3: CASSPNLAKNIQYF
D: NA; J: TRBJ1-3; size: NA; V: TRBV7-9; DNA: TGTGCCAGCACCGTCGACGTACACACCATATATTTT; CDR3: CASTVDVHTIYF
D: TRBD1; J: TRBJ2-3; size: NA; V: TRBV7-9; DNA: TGTGCCAGCAGCCCATCGGACAGGAGCACAGATACGCAGTATTTT; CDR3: CASSPSDRSTDTQYF
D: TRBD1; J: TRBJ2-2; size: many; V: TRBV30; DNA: TGTGCCTGGGGGACAGGTCTCACCGGGGAGCTGTTTTTT; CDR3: CAWGTGLTGELFF
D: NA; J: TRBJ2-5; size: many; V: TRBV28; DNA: TGTGCCAGCAGTTTGATGCCGGTGGTTTCTCGGGAGTCCGAGACCCAGTACTTC; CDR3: CASSLMPVVSRESETQYF
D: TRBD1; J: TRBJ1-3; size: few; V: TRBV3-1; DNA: TGTGCCAGCAGCCAAGTTGTTAGGGACAGTCTCGGGGAAACTGGAAACACCATATATTTT; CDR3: CASSQVVRDSLGETGNTIYF
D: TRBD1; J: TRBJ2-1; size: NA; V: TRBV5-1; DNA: TGCGCCAGCAGCTTAAAACAGGGGGCAAGGAATGAGCAGTTCTTC; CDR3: CASSLKQGARNEQFF
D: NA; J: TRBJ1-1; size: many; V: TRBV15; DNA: TGTGCCACCAGCAGCCACCCGGAGGGAAACACTGAAGCTTTCTTT; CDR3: CATSSHPEGNTEAFF
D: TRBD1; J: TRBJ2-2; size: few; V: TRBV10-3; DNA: TGTGCCACGACAGGGGGCTCCGGGGAGCTGTTTTTT; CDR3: CATTGGSGELFF
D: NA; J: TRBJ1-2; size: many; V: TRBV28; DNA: TGTGCCAGTCGGGACGGGAGTAACTATGGCTACACCTTC; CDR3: CASRDGSNYGYTF
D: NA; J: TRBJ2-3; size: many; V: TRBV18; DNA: TGTGCCAGCTCACCAGCCGGGACTGCTCACTTCACAGATACGCAGTATTTT; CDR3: CASSPAGTAHFTDTQYF
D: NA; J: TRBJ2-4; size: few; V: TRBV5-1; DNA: TGCGCCAGCAGCTTGCCACCCCCCGGGCAAAACATTCAGTACTTC; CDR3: CASSLPPPGQNIQYF
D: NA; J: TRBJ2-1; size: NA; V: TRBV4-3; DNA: TGCGCCAGCAAGCAACAGGAGGGTCTAGGTAATGAGCAGTTCTTC; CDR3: CASKQQEGLGNEQFF
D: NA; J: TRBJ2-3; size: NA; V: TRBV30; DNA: TGTGCCTGGAGTCAGGACCCGGGACGGGGAAATACGCAGTATTTT; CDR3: CAWSQDPGRGNTQYF
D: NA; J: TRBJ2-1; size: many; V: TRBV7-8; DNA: TGTGCCAGCAGCTCCCTCACACTAGAAAGGGGTGAGCAGTTCTTC; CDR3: CASSSLTLERGEQFF
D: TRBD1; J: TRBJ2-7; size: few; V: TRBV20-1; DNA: TGCAGTGCTAGAGATAGGGGGACAGGGGCCTGGGGGCAGTACTTC; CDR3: CSARDRGTGAWGQYF
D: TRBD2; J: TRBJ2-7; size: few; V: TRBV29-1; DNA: TGCAGCGTGAGGGGGGGTGCGACTAGCGGGGATCCCTACGAGCAGTACTTC; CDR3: CSVRGGATSGDPYEQYF